What follows are 26 T cell receptor beta chains derived from one specimen sequenced in a study of radiotherapy plus CTLA-4 blockade in lung cancer listed by TCRdb under 2018. Library preparation employed the immunoSEQ multiplex PCR assay. TCRdb re-hosts the immuneACCESS table, in-frame sequences only. Its copies lack some clones; in the studies checked, an unresolved V gene accounts for under half of them, and the cause for the rest is not known. This sample holds around 65,000 clones; 77% were observed only once. Jointly, the top ten make up roughly 4.7% of the sample. The sample consisted of peripheral blood, taken from a patient treated with radiotherapy plus ipilimumab. The receptors come from a human donor with non-small cell lung cancer who had a complete response to radiotherapy plus ipilimumab.

The J gene is TRBJ1-5, the V gene TRBV30; 8 nucleotides line up with TRBD1. The CDR3 has 17 residues. V lost 3 bases, J lost 2 bases, and 12 bases stayed unmatched. Germline values: CDR1 GTSNPN, CDR2 SVGIG (reference sequence). The CDR3 sequence: CAWSRDRGLGGNQPQHF. The CDR3 DNA reads as TGTGCCTGGAGCCGAGACAGGGGCCTTGGCGGCAATCAGCCCCAGCATTTT.

J is TRBJ1-3 and V is TRBV29-1; D remains ambiguous. This CDR3 region has 14 residues. Germline assignment: CDR1 SQVTM and CDR2 ANQGSEA. V lost 5 bases, J lost 2 bases, and 13 bases lay in between. CDR3 coding DNA: TGCAGCGTTTCCAGGTATACAACTGGAAACACCATATATTTT. It codes for CSVSRYTTGNTIYF.

The chain combines TRBV7-2 with TRBJ1-1, with 9 bases identical to TRBD1. The V gene's germline CDR1 is SGHTA and CDR2 FQGNSA. After removal of 7 bases from V and 0 bases from J, the junction contained 6 bases not matched to a gene. The CDR3 loop spans 15 amino acids. The chain's CDR3 is CASIIQGALNTEAFF. CDR3 bases: TGTGCCAGCATCATACAGGGGGCCCTGAACACTGAAGCTTTCTTT.

The chain couples TRBV18 to TRBJ1-2; possible D gene TRBD1, 6 bases. V shed 3 bases and J shed 4 bases, with 21 bases lying between them. From germline, CDR1 is KGHSH and CDR2 LQKENI. This CDR3 region has 17 residues. The CDR3 DNA reads as TGTGCCAGCTCACCCGGTGTGGGGGGCGCCAGTTTCTATGGCTACACCTTC. Amino acids: CASSPGVGGASFYGYTF.

The chain links TRBV4-1 to TRBJ1-2, with 7 bases fitting TRBD1. This CDR3 is 14 amino acids long. Losses at the gene ends were 4 bases for V and 2 bases for J; bases not matched to a gene: 4. Looked up from germline, CDR1 is MGHRA and CDR2 is YSYEKL. CDR3 bases: TGCGCCAGCAGCCCCGACAGGGCCAACTATGGCTACACCTTC. Protein: CASSPDRANYGYTF.

This clone is termed medium-sized. The V call is TRBV5-1, the J call TRBJ2-1; TRBD2 matches at 8 bases. CDR3 length equals 15 residues. The germline gives CDR1 SGHRS, CDR2 YFSETQ. V lost 1 base to trimming and J lost 8 bases; unmatched junction nucleotides: 8. In DNA, the CDR3 is TGCGCCAGCAGCTTGAAGATAGCGGGAACCCATGAGCAGTTCTTC. Its protein is CASSLKIAGTHEQFF.

The chain carries TRBV4-1 and TRBJ1-2; 7 bases agree with TRBD1. There are 16 residues in the CDR3. Germline V gene lookup returns CDR1 MGHRA and CDR2 YSYEKL. The V and J ends lost 0 bases and 5 bases, in that order; junction bases with no gene match: 9. DNA of the CDR3: TGCGCCAGCAGCCAAGATCCTCCCAGGGGGGGGTATGGCTACACCTTC. Translating gives CASSQDPPRGGYGYTF.

Judged by abundance, this clone is medium-sized. The junction does not match germline at one end; this may be a read error. The genes are TRBV7-7 and TRBJ2-2; TRBD1 matches 7 bases. Germline lookup yields CDR1 SSHAT and CDR2 FNYEAQ (reference sequence). The CDR3 runs 14 residues. The CDR3 reads CASSLGQPPGELFF. Written as DNA, the CDR3 is TGTGCTAGCAGCCTGGGACAGCCCCCCGGGGAGCTGTTTTTT.

CDR3 DNA: TGTGCCAGCAGCGCGACAGGGCCCGGCGGGGAGCTGTTTTTT. Translation gives CASSATGPGGELFF. The chain couples TRBV11-3 to TRBJ2-2, with 7 bases lining up with TRBD1. The CDR3 totals 14 residues. The V segment lost 5 bases and the J segment 7 bases; nucleotides outside the gene matches: 7. Germline values: CDR1 SGHNT, CDR2 YENEEA.

In its sample, this clone was seen a few times. This chain uses TRBV18 with TRBJ1-2; D is undetermined. V lost 1 base and J 6 bases, leaving 18 bases between the germline ends. The CDR3 consists of 16 residues. Per germline, CDR1 KGHSH and CDR2 LQKENI. CDR3 in DNA: TGTGCCAGCTCACCACGTCTGGAAGGCGCCCACGATGGCTACACCTTC. This encodes CASSPRLEGAHDGYTF. Supplemented by reference TRBV18 and TRBJ1-2, the full variable domain reads NAGVMQNPRHLVRRRGQEARLRCSPMKGHSHVYWYRQLPEEGLKFMVYLQKENIIDESGMPKERFSAEFPKEGPSILRIQQVVRGDSAAYFCASSPRLEGAHDGYTFGSGTRLTVV.

Concerning this clone itself: At one boundary the junction diverges from the germline segment, which might be a read error. This sequence joins TRBV7-7 and TRBJ2-2; D is unclear. The CDR3 runs to 14 residues. The germline CDR1 and CDR2 sequences are SSHAT and FNYEAQ (reference sequence). The CDR3 loop is CASSLALSSGELFF. The CDR3 nucleotides are TGTGCTAGCAGCTTAGCCTTGAGTTCCGGGGAGCTGTTTTTT.

This clone turned up a few times. This chain uses TRBV7-2 with TRBJ2-1; D not resolved. Germline lookup yields CDR1 SGHTA and CDR2 FQGNSA. The CDR3 is made up of 11 amino acids. Trimming pared 1 base from V and 9 bases from J, leaving 4 bases between. The CDR3 DNA sequence: TGTGCCAGCAGCTTAGATGTTGAGCAGTTCTTC. This encodes CASSLDVEQFF.

The chain employs TRBV9 and TRBJ2-2; D gene uncertain. The V gene's germline CDR1 is SGDLS and CDR2 YYNGEE. This CDR3 comprises 13 residues. Trimming cost V 7 bases and J 5 bases, with 12 bases left between them. The CDR3 reads CASLDTYTGELFF. The CDR3 coding sequence is TGTGCCAGCCTTGACACCTATACCGGGGAGCTGTTTTTT.

In this sample, this clone turned up a few times. The V gene is TRBV4-1, the J gene TRBJ2-7; TRBD1 might be the D (6 bases). There are 14 residues in the CDR3. V was cut by 4 bases and J by 0 bases, with 10 bases left in between. Germline CDR1 reads MGHRA; CDR2 reads YSYEKL. CDR3 DNA: TGCGCCAGCAGCCCGGGACACCTCTCCTACGAGCAGTACTTC. It translates to CASSPGHLSYEQYF.

The chain recombines TRBV19 with TRBJ1-5; unclear D gene. The CDR3 consists of 16 residues. CDR1 LNHDA and CDR2 SQIVND come from the germline V gene (reference sequence). With 6 bases removed from V and 1 base from J, the gap between germline ends came to 16 bases. The CDR3 DNA follows: TGTGCCAGTAGGCCTGGAGATAAGTGGAGCAATCAGCCCCAGCATTTT. Translation gives CASRPGDKWSNQPQHF.

This chain joins TRBV11-2 and TRBJ2-2; TRBD1 aligns across 8 bases. CDR1 is SGHAT and CDR2 is FQNNGV in the germline V gene. The CDR3 extends over 15 amino acids. V was pared by 2 bases and J by 5 bases, with 4 bases of the junction left unmatched. The CDR3 protein is CASSLTGGTTGELFF. For the CDR3, the DNA is TGTGCCAGCAGCTTAACAGGGGGGACTACCGGGGAGCTGTTTTTT.

The chain is built from TRBV7-2 and TRBJ2-5, with 10 bases identical to TRBD1. Germline lookup yields CDR1 SGHTA and CDR2 FQGNSA. The CDR3 runs to 14 residues. Trimming at V came to 5 bases and at J to 5 bases, leaving 5 bases not matched to a gene. In nucleotides, the CDR3 is TGTGCCAGCAGCCCCTTGACAGGGGGCGAGACCCAGTACTTC. Protein sequence: CASSPLTGGETQYF.

This rearrangement joins TRBV25-1 to TRBJ2-7; 8 bases map to TRBD1. The CDR3 is made up of 12 amino acids. Looked up from germline, CDR1 is MGHDK and CDR2 is SYGVNS. V was clipped by 7 bases and J by 6 bases; unmatched bases: 5. DNA for the CDR3: TGTGCCAGCACTCAGGGGGCGGGCGAGCAGTACTTC. Protein: CASTQGAGEQYF.

The chain recombines TRBV27 with TRBJ1-5; 7 bases align to TRBD1. With 6 bases clipped from V and 3 bases from J, the junction kept 8 bases outside the gene matches. Germline V gene sequence: CDR1 MNHEY, CDR2 SMNVEV (reference sequence). This CDR3 is 15 amino acids long. The CDR3 region has the DNA TGTGCCAGCAGCATTGGGACAGCCTACAATCAGCCCCAGCATTTT. Its translation: CASSIGTAYNQPQHF.

The chain links TRBV6-4 to TRBJ1-1; 10 bases match TRBD1. From germline, CDR1 is MRHNA and CDR2 SNTAGT. Losses at the gene ends were 7 bases for V and 8 bases for J; bases not matched to a gene: 10. The CDR3 spans 14 residues. CDR3 region: CASTASPGQGEAFF. CDR3 DNA: TGTGCCAGCACGGCGTCTCCGGGACAGGGGGAAGCTTTCTTT.

This chain links TRBV2 with TRBJ1-2; TRBD1 might be the D (5 bases). Germline CDR1 and CDR2: SNHLY and FYNNEI. This CDR3 is 15 amino acids long. V lost 6 bases and J 0 bases, leaving 14 bases between the germline ends. CDR3 region: CASRPRGGANYGYTF. As DNA, the CDR3 is TGTGCCAGCAGGCCCCGGGGGGGAGCTAACTATGGCTACACCTTC.

The rearrangement links TRBV6-4 to TRBJ2-1; the match to TRBD1 covers 7 bases. Trimming took 3 bases from V and 7 from J; bases not matched to a gene: 6. CDR1 is MRHNA, CDR2 SNTAGT, per germline. The CDR3 covers 14 residues. Here the CDR3 reads CASSESGGRNEQFF. The CDR3, as DNA: TGTGCCAGCAGTGAGTCAGGGGGTAGGAATGAGCAGTTCTTC.

A few counts support this clone. The rearrangement uses TRBV28 and TRBJ1-4; D uncertain. V was pared by 5 bases and J by 7 bases, with 20 bases between. This CDR3 spans 16 amino acids. Per germline, CDR1 MDHEN and CDR2 SYDVKM. The CDR3 spells CASSPEVGGLAEKLFF. In nucleotides, the CDR3 is TGTGCCAGCAGTCCGGAGGTGGGCGGCTTAGCTGAAAAACTGTTTTTT.

V usage is TRBV30 and J usage is TRBJ1-1, with D tentatively TRBD1 (5 bases). The CDR3 has 14 residues. V lost 2 bases and J 0 bases, leaving 10 bases between the germline ends. Germline V gene data show CDR1 as GTSNPN and CDR2 as SVGIG (reference sequence). The CDR3 sequence: CAWSSVGLNTEAFF. In nucleotides, the CDR3 is TGTGCCTGGAGTTCGGTGGGGCTGAACACTGAAGCTTTCTTT.

The CDR3 DNA sequence: TGTGCCAGCAGCTCCGGAGACGGAAAGACCTATGGCTACACCTTC. Its translation is CASSSGDGKTYGYTF. The chain uses TRBV7-2 and TRBJ1-2; D gene unclear. Germline assignment: CDR1 SGHTA and CDR2 FQGNSA. This CDR3 contains 15 residues. Trimming took 4 bases from V and 4 from J, leaving 16 bases between them.

The gene calls are TRBV18 and TRBJ2-5; D perhaps matches TRBD1 (6 bases). The end of the DNA is better explained by TRBJ2-7, so the J call may be wrong. The CDR3 has 14 amino acids. Germline CDR1 is KGHSH and CDR2 is LQKENI. Here the CDR3 reads CASSLSGTHYEQYF. Here the CDR3 DNA reads TGTGCCAGCTCCCTTTCCGGGACACACTACGAGCAGTACTTC.